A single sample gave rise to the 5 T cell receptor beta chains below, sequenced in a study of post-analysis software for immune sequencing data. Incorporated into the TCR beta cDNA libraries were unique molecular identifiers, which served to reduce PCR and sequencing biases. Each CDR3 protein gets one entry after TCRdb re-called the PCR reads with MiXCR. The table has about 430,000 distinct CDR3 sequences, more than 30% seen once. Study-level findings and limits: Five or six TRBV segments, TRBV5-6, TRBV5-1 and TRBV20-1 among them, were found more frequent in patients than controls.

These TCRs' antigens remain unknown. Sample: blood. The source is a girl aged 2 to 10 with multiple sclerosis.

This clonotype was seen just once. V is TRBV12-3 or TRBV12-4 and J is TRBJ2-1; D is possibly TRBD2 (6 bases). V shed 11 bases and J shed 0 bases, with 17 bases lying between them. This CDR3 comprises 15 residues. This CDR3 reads CAGGLAVSSYNEQFF. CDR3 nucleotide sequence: TGTGCCGGCGGATTAGCGGTTAGCTCCTACAATGAGCAGTTCTTC.

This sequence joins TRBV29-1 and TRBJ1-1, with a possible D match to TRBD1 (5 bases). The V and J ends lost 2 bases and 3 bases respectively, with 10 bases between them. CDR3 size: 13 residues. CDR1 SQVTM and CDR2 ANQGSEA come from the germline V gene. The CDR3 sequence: CSVETQGDTEAFF. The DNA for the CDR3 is TGCAGCGTTGAAACGCAGGGCGACACTGAAGCTTTCTTT.

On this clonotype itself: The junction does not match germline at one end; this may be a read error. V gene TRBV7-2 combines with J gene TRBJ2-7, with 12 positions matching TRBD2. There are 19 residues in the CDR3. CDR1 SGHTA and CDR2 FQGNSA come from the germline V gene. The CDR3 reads CASSLGPLTSGSASYEQHF. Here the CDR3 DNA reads TGTGCCAGCAGCTTAGGACCCCTGACTAGCGGGAGTGCGTCCTACGAGCAGCACTTC.

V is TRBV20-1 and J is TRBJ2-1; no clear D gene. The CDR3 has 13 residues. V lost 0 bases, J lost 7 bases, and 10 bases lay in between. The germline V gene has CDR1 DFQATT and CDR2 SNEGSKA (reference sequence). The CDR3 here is CSARDWGWNEQFF. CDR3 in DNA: TGCAGTGCTAGAGATTGGGGATGGAATGAGCAGTTCTTC.

The CDR3 region has the DNA TGTGCCAGCAGTTACCACACATATAGCAATCAGCCCCAGCATTTT. As protein: CASSYHTYSNQPQHF. The rearrangement links TRBV6-6 to TRBJ1-5; D gene ambiguous. The length of the CDR3 is 15 residues. In germline, CDR1 is MNHNY, CDR2 SVGAGI (reference sequence). Trimming shortened V by 2 bases and J by 0 bases, and 8 bases separated the two germline ends.